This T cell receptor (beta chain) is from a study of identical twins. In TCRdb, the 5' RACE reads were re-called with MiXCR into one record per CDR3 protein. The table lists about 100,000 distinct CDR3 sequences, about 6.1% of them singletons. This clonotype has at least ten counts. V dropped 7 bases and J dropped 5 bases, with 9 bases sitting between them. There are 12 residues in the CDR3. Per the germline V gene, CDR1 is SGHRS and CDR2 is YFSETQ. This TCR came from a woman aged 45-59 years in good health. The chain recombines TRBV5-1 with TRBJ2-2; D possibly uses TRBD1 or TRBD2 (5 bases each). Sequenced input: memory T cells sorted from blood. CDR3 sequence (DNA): TGCGCCAGCCGGTGGGGGACCGGGGAGCTGTTTTTT. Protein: CASRWGTGELFF.